Listed below are T cell receptor beta chains from one sample, sequenced in a study of T-cell reconstitution after alpha-beta-depleted transplantation in children. MiXCR, run by TCRdb on the PCR reads, gives a single entry per CDR3 protein. Of a few hundred thousand distinct CDR3 sequences in the sample, more than 20% were seen once. The source was PBMCs, mostly from graft donor cells, collected 180 days after TCRalphabeta/CD19-depleted stem cell transplant. The receptor set was obtained from a male patient under 18 who had a stem cell transplant for acute lymphoblastic leukemia, so the T cells may come from the graft donor. The CDR3 runs from the conserved cysteine through the conserved F or W. D genes are given only for firm matches. For some rows the clone size is stated as once, few or many, or as a class when expanded; others skip it.

abundance	v_gene	j_gene	d_gene	CDR3aa	CDR3nt
NA	TRBV4-1	TRBJ1-2	NA	CASSQDRKAEGRYGYTF	TGCGCCAGCAGCCAAGATAGAAAGGCGGAAGGGAGGTATGGCTACACCTTC
few	TRBV7-9	TRBJ2-4	TRBD1	CASSLPRITGVQNIQYF	TGTGCCAGCAGCTTACCGAGAATCACAGGGGTTCAAAACATTCAGTACTTC
few	TRBV3-1	TRBJ2-1	TRBD1	CASCSLGTGYNEQFF	TGTGCCAGCTGTTCACTAGGGACAGGCTACAATGAGCAGTTCTTC
few	TRBV11-2	TRBJ1-1	NA	CASSLVARASEAFF	TGTGCCAGCAGCTTAGTAGCGCGGGCGTCTGAAGCTTTCTTT
NA	TRBV27	TRBJ1-1	NA	CASSASKILQGNTEAFF	TGTGCCAGCAGTGCTTCAAAGATCCTACAGGGGAACACTGAAGCTTTCTTT
NA	TRBV5-1	TRBJ2-2	NA	CASSFTSPNTGELFF	TGCGCCAGCAGCTTCACCTCTCCGAACACCGGGGAGCTGTTTTTT
once	TRBV11-3	TRBJ2-7	NA	CASSLVTRDEQYF	TGTGCCAGCAGCCTCGTCACTAGGGACGAGCAGTACTTC
NA	TRBV7-3	TRBJ2-7	NA	CASSQRKGYEQYF	TGTGCCAGCAGTCAAAGGAAGGGCTACGAGCAGTACTTC
NA	TRBV4-1	TRBJ2-1	TRBD2	CASSPSIRTSGSYEQFF	TGCGCCAGCAGCCCATCAATTCGGACTAGCGGGAGCTATGAGCAGTTCTTC
NA	TRBV20-1	TRBJ1-5	NA	CSVTENQPQHF	TGCAGTGTAACGGAGAATCAGCCCCAGCATTTT
NA	TRBV9	TRBJ2-1	NA	CASSVELRGSYNEQFF	TGTGCCAGCAGCGTAGAACTACGTGGGTCCTACAATGAGCAGTTCTTC
few	TRBV27	TRBJ2-7	NA	CASKRGGTAITYEQYF	TGTGCCAGCAAAAGGGGCGGGACTGCCATCACCTACGAGCAGTACTTC
NA	TRBV20-1	TRBJ1-6	NA	CSARAVAAVPLHF	TGCAGTGCTAGAGCGGTAGCCGCTGTTCCCCTCCACTTT
once	TRBV20-1	TRBJ1-2	NA	CSARVGRNVYGYTF	TGCAGTGCTAGAGTGGGACGGAATGTCTATGGCTACACCTTC
NA	TRBV7-3	TRBJ1-2	NA	CASSLQGGYNYGYTF	TGTGCCAGCAGCTTACAGGGAGGGTACAACTATGGCTACACCTTC
NA	TRBV12-3/TRBV12-4	TRBJ2-3	TRBD1	CASSFGTGGTDTQYF	TGTGCCAGCAGTTTCGGGACAGGGGGCACAGATACGCAGTATTTT
many	TRBV5-1	TRBJ1-1	NA	CASSLGDTEAFF	TGTGCCAGCAGTTTAGGTGACACTGAAGCTTTCTTT
NA	TRBV28	TRBJ2-7	TRBD2	CASSFPPGGTYEQYF	TGTGCCAGCAGTTTCCCCCCGGGAGGTACCTACGAGCAGTACTTC
few	TRBV29-1	TRBJ2-2	NA	CSVGGSGELFF	TGCAGCGTTGGAGGTTCCGGGGAGCTGTTTTTT
NA	TRBV12-3/TRBV12-4	TRBJ2-2	TRBD1	CASTLRQGGLAELFF	TGTGCCAGCACCCTTCGACAGGGGGGCCTTGCGGAGCTGTTTTTT
few	TRBV10-3	TRBJ1-6	TRBD1	CAISPGQGDSPLHF	TGTGCCATCAGCCCGGGACAGGGGGATTCACCCCTCCACTTT
few	TRBV10-1	TRBJ2-1	NA	CASSDPGRTNEQFF	TGCGCCAGCAGTGACCCTGGGAGGACCAATGAGCAGTTCTTC
NA	TRBV5-1	TRBJ2-7	NA	CASSPSPRGDYEQYF	TGCGCCAGCAGTCCCTCTCCCAGGGGCGACTACGAGCAGTACTTC
few	TRBV5-1	TRBJ2-2	NA	CASSPLTPGELFF	TGCGCCAGCAGCCCCCTAACGCCCGGGGAGCTGTTTTTT
NA	TRBV18	TRBJ2-7	NA	CASSLGAGSEQYF	TGTGCCAGCTCACTAGGGGCTGGATCCGAGCAGTACTTC
few	TRBV18	TRBJ2-1	NA	CASSPPMRVLSVEQFF	TGTGCCAGCTCACCACCGATGCGGGTTTTAAGTGTTGAGCAGTTCTTC
few	TRBV18	TRBJ2-1	TRBD2	CASSRLQTSGRLISYNEQFF	TGTGCCAGCTCACGCCTTCAGACTAGCGGGAGGTTAATCTCCTACAATGAGCAGTTCTTC
few	TRBV20-1	TRBJ2-7	TRBD1	CSARAPGQAREQYF	TGCAGTGCTCGCGCCCCGGGACAGGCGAGGGAGCAGTACTTC
NA	TRBV5-1	TRBJ2-5	NA	CASSLWASPLGQETQYF	TGCGCCAGCAGCTTGTGGGCCTCCCCTCTCGGCCAAGAGACCCAGTACTTC
NA	TRBV9	TRBJ2-5	TRBD1	CASSPGTVLQETQYF	TGTGCCAGCAGCCCCGGGACAGTCCTACAAGAGACCCAGTACTTC
NA	TRBV19	TRBJ1-1	NA	CASSKIEAKDTEAFF	TGTGCCAGTAGTAAAATTGAGGCGAAAGACACTGAAGCTTTCTTT
NA	TRBV12-3/TRBV12-4	TRBJ2-2	TRBD1	CASWDRGYGGINGELFF	TGTGCCAGCTGGGACAGGGGGTATGGTGGTATTAACGGGGAGCTGTTTTTT
few	TRBV6-5	TRBJ1-6	NA	CASSYRHRRNSPLHF	TGTGCCAGCAGTTACCGACACAGACGGAATTCACCCCTCCACTTT
NA	TRBV12-3/TRBV12-4	TRBJ2-7	TRBD1	CASSYRTGGTYEQYF	TGTGCCAGCAGTTATAGGACAGGGGGCACCTACGAGCAGTACTTC
NA	TRBV5-1	TRBJ1-2	NA	CASSLEPDYYGYTF	TGCGCCAGCAGCTTGGAACCAGATTACTATGGCTACACCTTC
few	TRBV20-1	TRBJ2-2	NA	CSAAPGPVTGELFF	TGCAGTGCCGCCCCGGGACCAGTAACCGGGGAGCTGTTTTTT
few	TRBV12-3/TRBV12-4	TRBJ1-1	TRBD1	CASCWDRSEAFF	TGTGCCAGCTGCTGGGACAGGAGTGAAGCTTTCTTT
NA	TRBV9	TRBJ2-2	NA	CASSPRTVRGELFF	TGTGCCAGCAGCCCAAGGACAGTGAGGGGGGAGCTGTTTTTT
NA	TRBV4-2	TRBJ2-2	TRBD1	CASSPPQGASVGELFF	TGTGCCAGCAGCCCCCCACAGGGGGCAAGTGTCGGGGAGCTGTTTTTT
few	TRBV6-5	TRBJ2-5	NA	CASSFTFSQETQYF	TGTGCCAGCAGTTTCACGTTCTCACAAGAGACCCAGTACTTC
NA	TRBV6-5	TRBJ1-2	TRBD1	CASSYGTGGSGYTF	TGTGCCAGCAGTTACGGGACAGGGGGCTCTGGCTACACCTTC
few	TRBV20-1	TRBJ1-5	NA	CSAREARAQHF	TGCAGTGCTAGAGAGGCCCGGGCCCAGCATTTT
many	TRBV2	TRBJ2-1	TRBD1	CASSYPGQVTKQFF	TGTGCCAGCAGTTATCCGGGACAGGTTACGAAGCAGTTCTTC
NA	TRBV18	TRBJ2-1	NA	CASSYVPGEETGKQFF	TGTGCCAGCTCCTACGTACCCGGGGAGGAGACAGGGAAGCAGTTCTTC
NA	TRBV29-1	TRBJ2-2	NA	CSVRLVPGELRNTGELFF	TGCAGCGTCCGTCTCGTCCCGGGAGAGCTTCGTAACACCGGGGAGCTGTTTTTT
few	TRBV11-1	TRBJ2-7	NA	CASSLEVAGNDEQYF	TGTGCCAGCAGCTTAGAAGTAGCCGGGAACGACGAGCAGTACTTC
NA	TRBV2	TRBJ1-1	NA	CASSTRVITEAFF	TGTGCCAGCAGTACCAGGGTAATCACTGAAGCTTTCTTT
NA	TRBV5-1	TRBJ2-7	NA	CASTRGDGRSHYEQYF	TGCGCCAGCACGCGAGGGGATGGGAGGAGTCACTACGAGCAGTACTTC
NA	TRBV18	TRBJ2-6	TRBD1	CASSRQGAGANVLTF	TGTGCCAGCTCACGACAGGGGGCTGGGGCCAACGTCCTGACTTTC
few	TRBV14	TRBJ2-5	TRBD1	CASSQGGQGRGETQYF	TGTGCCAGCAGCCAAGGAGGACAGGGGAGGGGAGAGACCCAGTACTTC